The 18 T cell receptor beta chains listed next were all sequenced from one sample in a study of shared clonotypes between healthy human individuals. Assay used: immunoSEQ multiplex PCR; TCRdb lists only in-frame clones, some missing. The sample lists about 2 million clones, roughly 95% occurring once. As defined, naive CD8 cells were CD45RO-negative and positively selected for CCR7, with terminally differentiated effector memory CD45RA+ cells excluded. Sequences were obtained from naive CD8+ T cells sorted from blood. The receptors were gathered from a man younger than 30 in good health.

The V call is TRBV5-6, the J call TRBJ2-1; tentatively, D is TRBD2 (6 bases). The V end lost 0 bases, the J end lost 10 bases, and 14 bases lay between the germline ends. Germline assignment: CDR1 SGHDT and CDR2 YYEEEE. The CDR3 length is 14 residues. Here the CDR3 reads CASSLGSGGAEQFF. The CDR3 nucleotides read TGTGCCAGCAGCTTGGGTAGCGGCGGGGCGGAGCAGTTCTTC.

In nucleotides, the CDR3 is TGTGCCAGCAGCCAAAAACAGATTCCAAGCTCTGGGGCCAACGTCCTGACTTTC. Translation gives CASSQKQIPSSGANVLTF. V and J are TRBV14 and TRBJ2-6; D is uncertain. The germline V gene encodes CDR1 SGHDN and CDR2 FVKESK. Trimming stripped 2 bases from V and 0 bases from J, with 14 bases between. The CDR3 totals 18 residues.

This sequence joins TRBV4-3 and TRBJ1-4, with 10 bases matching TRBD1. The V and J ends lost 7 bases and 7 bases, in that order; junction bases with no gene match: 15. CDR1 is LGHNA, CDR2 YSLEER, per germline. The CDR3 covers 17 residues. The CDR3 DNA is TGCGCCAGCACCCCCGGGACAGGGGAAGTCTTTGGTGAAAAACTGTTTTTT. Translating it yields CASTPGTGEVFGEKLFF.

This clone was seen more than once but under ten times. This chain links TRBV18 with TRBJ1-6, with a weak D call TRBD1 (5 bases). Trimming removed 3 bases from V and 10 bases from J, with 13 bases in between. Germline loops: CDR1 KGHSH, CDR2 LQKENI. CDR3 length: 14 amino acids. The CDR3 coding sequence is TGTGCCAGCTCACCTGATGACAGTAACTCACCCCTCCACTTT. This encodes CASSPDDSNSPLHF.

The V gene is TRBV15, the J gene TRBJ1-1; no clear D gene. The V end was cut by 5 bases, the J end by 3 bases, with 19 bases between. CDR3 length: 16 residues. The germline CDR1 and CDR2 sequences are LNHNV and YYDKDF (reference sequence). CDR3 in DNA: TGTGCCACCAGCCCCATGGGGAAATCGGGCGACACTGAAGCTTTCTTT. Translation: CATSPMGKSGDTEAFF.

For the CDR3, the DNA is TGTGCCAGCAGCTTTTACCGGGGGGAGACCCAGTACTTC. This translates into CASSFYRGETQYF. The chain carries TRBV7-8 and TRBJ2-5, with a possible D match to TRBD2 (6 bases). The CDR3 is 13 residues long. CDR1 and CDR2 (germline): SGHVS, FQNEAQ. V was cut by 3 bases and J by 5 bases, with 10 bases left in between.

V and J are TRBV2 and TRBJ1-5; 7 bases fit TRBD1. The germline V gene has CDR1 SNHLY and CDR2 FYNNEI. V was clipped by 1 base and J by 10 bases; unmatched bases: 7. This CDR3 is 14 amino acids long. The CDR3 region is CASSEGQGTGPQHF. The CDR3 nucleotides are TGTGCCAGCAGTGAAGGACAGGGCACAGGACCCCAGCATTTT.

This clone was counted once. The junction differs from germline at one of its ends, possibly a read error. The rearrangement links TRBV5-6 to TRBJ1-1; 12 bases match TRBD1. Germline assignment: CDR1 SGHDT and CDR2 YYEEEE. CDR3 length: 17 amino acids. CDR3 coding DNA: TGTGCCAGCAGATTGGGACAGGGGGCGAACATGAACACTGAAGCTTTCTTT. Translating it yields CASRLGQGANMNTEAFF.

This chain uses TRBV28 with TRBJ1-6; no definite D call. With 5 bases removed from V and 9 bases from J, the gap between germline ends came to 11 bases. CDR3 length: 13 amino acids. The germline gives CDR1 MDHEN, CDR2 SYDVKM. The CDR3 DNA reads as TGTGCCAGCAGTAGAGTCCCTGGTTCACCCCTCCACTTT. Translated: CASSRVPGSPLHF.

This rearrangement joins TRBV7-9 to TRBJ2-7, with unresolved D. CDR3 length equals 13 residues. CDR1 and CDR2 (germline): SEHNR, FQNEAQ (reference sequence). Trimming took off 5 bases at V and 2 bases at J, with 10 bases between the two ends. The CDR3 reads CASSQTTAYEQYF. The CDR3 bases are TGTGCCAGCAGCCAAACTACGGCCTACGAGCAGTACTTC.

This chain uses TRBV4-1 with TRBJ1-4; D might be TRBD1 (5 bases). V lost 2 bases, J lost 3 bases, and 22 bases lay in between. There are 19 residues in the CDR3. Germline V CDR1 and CDR2: MGHRA, YSYEKL. The CDR3 nucleotides read TGCGCCAGCAGCCAAACGGGGGACGGATGGATAGATTCTAATGAAAAACTGTTTTTT. Translated: CASSQTGDGWIDSNEKLFF.

The CDR3 coding sequence is TGTGCCAGCAGCGTAGGAGGACTGGGAGAGACCCAGTACTTC. Translated: CASSVGGLGETQYF. The chain employs TRBV9 and TRBJ2-5; the D gene is possibly TRBD2 (5 bases). The CDR3 has 14 amino acids. Trimming cost V 0 bases and J 4 bases, with 10 bases left between them. Germline loops: CDR1 SGDLS, CDR2 YYNGEE.

This clone is a singleton in its sample. J is TRBJ2-7 and V is TRBV9, with D possibly being TRBD2 (5 bases). The CDR3 consists of 14 residues. Trimming took 4 bases from V and 4 from J, leaving 15 bases between them. The germline V gene has CDR1 SGDLS and CDR2 YYNGEE. CDR3 bases: TGTGCCAGCAGCATTAGCGTCGAGGCGTACGAGCAGTACTTC. It specifies CASSISVEAYEQYF.

The V call is TRBV2, the J call TRBJ2-7, with 13 bases matching TRBD2. The CDR3 length is 15 residues. The V gene's germline CDR1 is SNHLY and CDR2 FYNNEI. Germline trimming cut 5 bases from V and 2 bases from J; bases unmatched to any gene: 3. The CDR3 sequence: CASSLLAGGTYEQYF. The DNA of the CDR3 is TGTGCCAGCAGTTTACTAGCGGGGGGGACCTACGAGCAGTACTTC.

The chain joins TRBV28 to TRBJ1-3; a weak D match, TRBD1 (5 bases). CDR3 size: 14 residues. Germline V gene lookup returns CDR1 MDHEN and CDR2 SYDVKM. Trimming left V 4 bases short and J 2 bases short, with 9 bases between. The CDR3 region is CASSWDGAGNTIYF. Here the CDR3 DNA reads TGTGCCAGCAGTTGGGACGGGGCTGGAAACACCATATATTTT.

The chain employs TRBV4-1 and TRBJ1-2, with D possibly TRBD1 on 5 matching bases. V shed 0 bases and J shed 5 bases, with 10 bases lying between them. The CDR3 loop spans 14 amino acids. CDR1 and CDR2 (germline): MGHRA, YSYEKL. The CDR3 DNA follows: TGCGCCAGCAGCCAAGAGACAGAGTGGTATGGCTACACCTTC. Its protein is CASSQETEWYGYTF.

The J gene is TRBJ2-3, the V gene TRBV6-1; D may be TRBD1 or TRBD2 (5 bases each). Germline assignment: CDR1 MNHNS and CDR2 SASEGT. Trimming stripped 2 bases from V and 4 bases from J, with 7 bases between. This CDR3 is built from 13 residues. The CDR3 region is CASSEWGSDTQYF. The CDR3 coding sequence is TGTGCCAGCAGTGAATGGGGGTCAGATACGCAGTATTTT.

The V call is TRBV5-1, the J call TRBJ2-7; TRBD2 matches at 10 bases. V trimming: 6 bases; J trimming: 2 bases; junction bases outside the gene matches: 2. Germline V gene sequence: CDR1 SGHRS, CDR2 YFSETQ. The CDR3 length is 13 residues. CDR3 nucleotide sequence: TGCGCCAGCAAGCGGGAGGGCCCCTACGAGCAGTACTTC. This codes for CASKREGPYEQYF.